This T cell receptor (beta chain) was identified in a study of response to subunit inactivated influenza vaccine (dated by TCRdb to 2017 to 2018). Regarding the study in general: The study used deep quantitative T cell receptor repertoire profiling to track responses to a trivalent subunit inactivated influenza vaccine.

A note on this clonotype: Its recognized antigen is unknown. No base-level quality is on record; no much larger clone is a single base apart.

What the study reported, not specific to this receptor: According to the authors, only a limited number of new T cells may be recruited by each seasonal influenza vaccination.

The method was RT-PCR. Sequencing relied on an Illumina HiSeq 2500. The public reads were reanalyzed by TCRdb: fastp trimming at Q25, MiXCR alignment, in-frame beta chains only. Every CDR3 protein is listed once, alongside the most common genes and DNA of its rows. For this sample there are 710,000 or so distinct CDR3 sequences; 15% to 18% appear just once. The ten biggest clones cover 11% of the sample. The trim is 2 bases for V and 6 bases for J, with a gap of 8 bases between the germline ends. The CDR3 runs 12 residues from the cysteine to the phenylalanine. The entry retains the CDR3 DNA only, 36 bases that are in frame from base 1. The germline V gene (reference sequence) gives CDR1 as LGHDT and CDR2 as YNNKEL.

This specimen was PBMCs from blood, taken about 12 days after vaccination. The rearranged chain carries TRBV3-1 and TRBJ2-7, with the D gene call left open. The TCR sequence derives from a middle-aged man who received an inactivated influenza vaccine. Donor details come from another sample of the same person, matched by shared clones. Read as DNA, the sequence is TGTGCCAGCAGCCAATCTAGGTTCGAGCAGTACTTC. This is translated as CASSQSRFEQYF.